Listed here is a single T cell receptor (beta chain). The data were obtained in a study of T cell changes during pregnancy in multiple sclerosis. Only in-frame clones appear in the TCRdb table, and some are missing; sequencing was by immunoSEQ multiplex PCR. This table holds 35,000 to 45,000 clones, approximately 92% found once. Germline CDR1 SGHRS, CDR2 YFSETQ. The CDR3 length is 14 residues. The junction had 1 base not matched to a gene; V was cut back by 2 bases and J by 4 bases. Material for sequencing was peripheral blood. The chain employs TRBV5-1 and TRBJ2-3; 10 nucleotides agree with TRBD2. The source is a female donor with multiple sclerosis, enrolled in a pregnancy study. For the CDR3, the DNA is TGCGCCAGCAGCTTTGGACTAGCGGCAGATACGCAGTATTTT. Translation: CASSFGLAADTQYF.